The 21 T cell receptor beta chains reported below all come from one sample, sequenced in a study of post-analysis software for immune sequencing data. Unique molecular identifiers were built into the TCR beta cDNA libraries. A single record per CDR3 protein comes from TCRdb applying MiXCR to the PCR reads. The sample gives about 810,000 distinct CDR3 sequences, 53% of which show up once; approximately 4.5% is in the top ten. Study results and limitations: Higher frequency in patients than in controls was seen for roughly five TRBV segments, with TRBV5-6, TRBV5-1 and TRBV20-1 among them.

For these receptors, no antigen is known. Material: blood. The receptors here all came from a girl aged 5 to 17 with multiple sclerosis.

The chain couples TRBV5-6 to TRBJ2-3, with 10 positions matching TRBD2. CDR1 is SGHDT, CDR2 YYEEEE, per germline. This CDR3 is 17 amino acids long. After removal of 0 bases from V and 2 bases from J, the junction contained 6 bases not matched to a gene. As DNA, the CDR3 is TGTGCCAGCAGCTTGGCCAAGCTAGCGGGAGACACAGATACGCAGTATTTT. Its protein is CASSLAKLAGDTDTQYF.

The gene calls are TRBV20-1 and TRBJ2-6; D might be TRBD1 or TRBD2, each matching 5 bases. V was trimmed by 3 bases and J by 8 bases, leaving 11 bases between them. Germline CDR1 is DFQATT and CDR2 is SNEGSKA (reference sequence). The CDR3 covers 13 residues. The CDR3 bases are TGCAGTGCTAGCCTCGGGACGACCAACGTCCTGACTTTC. As protein: CSASLGTTNVLTF.

Notes on this clonotype: The junction differs from germline at one of its ends, possibly a read error. V is TRBV7-2 and J is TRBJ2-7; no clear D. This CDR3 is 14 amino acids long. CDR1 is SGHTA, CDR2 FQGNSA, per germline. As DNA, the CDR3 is TGTGCCAGCGGCTTTCTCGGCAGGTCCTACGAGCAGTACTTC. It specifies CASGFLGRSYEQYF.

This chain connects TRBV6-6 to TRBJ2-7; D perhaps matches TRBD1 (6 bases). CDR3 length equals 14 residues. The V and J ends lost 5 bases and 3 bases respectively, with 14 bases between them. Germline CDR1 MNHNY, CDR2 SVGAGI (reference sequence). The CDR3 protein is CASSDHPGVYEQYF. For the CDR3, the DNA is TGTGCCAGCAGTGACCACCCAGGGGTCTACGAGCAGTACTTC.

The chain couples TRBV20-1 to TRBJ2-5; 9 nucleotides match TRBD1. Trimming took 5 bases from V and 1 from J; bases not matched to a gene: 8. Germline CDR1 is DFQATT and CDR2 is SNEGSKA (reference sequence). This CDR3 is 15 amino acids long. The DNA of the CDR3 is TGCAGTGCTCATGGACAGGGGCGGCTCCAAGAGACCCAGTACTTC. Protein: CSAHGQGRLQETQYF.

This clonotype was observed at least ten times. The chain carries TRBV29-1 and TRBJ2-5, with TRBD2 as a possible D gene (6 bases). V shed 7 bases and J shed 5 bases, with 14 bases lying between them. The CDR3 is 12 residues long. From germline, CDR1 is SQVTM and CDR2 ANQGSEA. In DNA, the CDR3 is TGCAGCGCCTTTGGCGGGGACGAGACCCAGTACTTC. Amino acids: CSAFGGDETQYF.

V gene TRBV6-5 combines with J gene TRBJ1-2; D is ambiguous. The CDR3 length is 16 residues. The germline V gene encodes CDR1 MNHEY and CDR2 SVGAGI. The germline V and J ends were trimmed by 0 bases and 4 bases, with 15 bases remaining between them. CDR3 amino acids: CASSYSRLKSGYGYTF. CDR3 nucleotides: TGTGCCAGCAGTTACTCAAGACTGAAAAGTGGCTATGGCTACACCTTC.

This rearrangement joins TRBV29-1 to TRBJ1-1; maybe TRBD1 (5 bases). The V end was cut by 6 bases, the J end by 1 base, with 12 bases between. CDR3 length: 13 residues. The V gene's germline CDR1 is SQVTM and CDR2 ANQGSEA. CDR3 amino acids: CSVRREANTEAFF. The CDR3, as DNA: TGCAGCGTACGCAGGGAAGCGAACACTGAAGCTTTCTTT.

The V call is TRBV29-1, the J call TRBJ2-7; 14 nucleotides align to TRBD2. Germline CDR1 SQVTM, CDR2 ANQGSEA. Germline trimming cut 6 bases from V and 1 base from J; bases unmatched to any gene: 8. This CDR3 comprises 16 residues. The CDR3 loop reads CSVPGLAGAGSYEQYF. The CDR3 nucleotides are TGCAGCGTGCCGGGACTAGCGGGAGCTGGGTCCTACGAGCAGTACTTC.

The chain couples TRBV20-1 to TRBJ2-1; D is undetermined. This CDR3 spans 15 amino acids. V gave up 2 bases and J gave up 5 bases, with 16 bases separating them. Germline assignment: CDR1 DFQATT and CDR2 SNEGSKA (reference sequence). This CDR3 is CSARSGAADDNEQFF. The CDR3 DNA follows: TGCAGTGCTAGATCGGGCGCGGCAGATGACAATGAGCAGTTCTTC.

This chain links TRBV5-6 with TRBJ1-5, with D tentatively TRBD1 (5 bases). The length of the CDR3 is 15 residues. Germline V gene sequence: CDR1 SGHDT, CDR2 YYEEEE. The V gene lost 3 bases and the J gene lost 4 bases, with 14 bases spanning the gap. The CDR3 sequence: CASSSRQSLNQPQHF. The CDR3 DNA follows: TGTGCCAGCAGCTCCCGACAGTCCCTAAATCAGCCCCAGCATTTT.

This clonotype was counted between two and nine times. This chain links TRBV12-3 or TRBV12-4 with TRBJ2-1, with 10 bases that match TRBD1. This CDR3 comprises 16 residues. The V segment lost 2 bases and the J segment 7 bases; nucleotides outside the gene matches: 8. CDR3 sequence (DNA): TGTGCCAGCAGTTTACTACGGGACAGGGGAAAGAATGAGCAGTTCTTC. It specifies CASSLLRDRGKNEQFF.

The chain carries TRBV10-2 and TRBJ1-4, with a weak D call TRBD1 (5 bases). Germline V gene lookup returns CDR1 WSHSY and CDR2 SAAADI. The CDR3 has 13 residues. The germline V and J ends were trimmed by 7 bases and 7 bases, with 13 bases remaining between them. CDR3 sequence (DNA): TGCGCCAGCACGGACACCGGGGGTGAAAAACTGTTTTTT. This encodes CASTDTGGEKLFF.

This clonotype was seen a handful of times. The rearrangement joins TRBV21-1 to TRBJ2-7; TRBD2 was called by the table and not checked on the DNA. TRBV21-1 is flagged as a pseudogene. CDR3 size: 17 residues. This CDR3 reads CASIRDSRRPYRYEQYF. The CDR3, as DNA: TGTGCCAGCATTCGGGACTCCCGCCGACCTTACCGCTACGAGCAGTACTTC.

The chain has TRBV6-5 and TRBJ2-3; D assignment may be TRBD1 or TRBD2 (5 bases each). Between the trimmed V and J ends, which lost 8 bases and 2 bases, there was a span of 14 bases. The V gene's germline CDR1 is MNHEY and CDR2 SVGAGI. The CDR3 spans 14 residues. The CDR3 sequence: CASVPRGATDTQYF. The CDR3 region has the DNA TGTGCCAGCGTCCCCCGAGGGGCCACAGATACGCAGTATTTT.

This clonotype appeared once. This chain uses TRBV14 with TRBJ2-5; D remains ambiguous. The CDR3 runs 14 residues. Trimming removed 1 base at V and 4 bases at J, with 10 bases between. Per the germline V gene, CDR1 is SGHDN and CDR2 is FVKESK. As DNA, the CDR3 is TGTGCCAGCAGCCAAGGACGCGGAACAGAGACCCAGTACTTC. Translated: CASSQGRGTETQYF.

This clonotype was detected only a few times. The chain has TRBV10-3 and TRBJ1-1; the D is unclear. This CDR3 has 13 residues. CDR1 and CDR2 (germline): ENHRY, SYGVKD. The V gene lost 6 bases and the J gene lost 2 bases, with 10 bases spanning the gap. The CDR3 coding sequence is TGTGCCATCAGACCGGGTCTTAACACTGAAGCTTTCTTT. The encoded protein is CAIRPGLNTEAFF.

J is TRBJ2-1 and V is TRBV25-1; the match to TRBD2 covers 11 bases. This CDR3 contains 19 residues. Germline V CDR1 and CDR2: MGHDK, SYGVNS. The V gene end was trimmed by 1 base and the J gene end by 7 bases; junction bases not matched to a gene: 15. CDR3 DNA: TGTGCCAGCAGTGAATTGGGTCTTTGGGGGCTAGCGGGAGGAAATGAGCAGTTCTTC. Encoded protein: CASSELGLWGLAGGNEQFF.

The DNA of the CDR3 is TGCAGTGCTCGACAGGGATTTAGCAATCAGCCCCAGCATTTT. The encoded protein is CSARQGFSNQPQHF. V and J are TRBV20-1 and TRBJ1-5, with 7 bases identical to TRBD1. Germline V gene sequence: CDR1 DFQATT, CDR2 SNEGSKA (reference sequence). V dropped 5 bases and J dropped 0; count of bases not matched to a gene: 4. The CDR3 loop spans 14 amino acids.

The CDR3 nucleotides read TGTGCCAGCAGCCAAGCCTCGACAGGGGTGTCCCGGGAGCTGTTTTTT. Translating gives CASSQASTGVSRELFF. This sequence joins TRBV4-2 and TRBJ2-2; 8 bases are a match to TRBD1. The CDR3 spans 16 residues. After removal of 1 base from V and 9 bases from J, the junction contained 10 bases not matched to a gene. The germline CDR1 and CDR2 sequences are LGHNA and YNFKEQ.

The rearrangement links TRBV5-1 to TRBJ1-2, with a tentative D call TRBD1 (6 bases). Germline V gene data show CDR1 as SGHRS and CDR2 as YFSETQ. Trimming stripped 2 bases from V and 11 bases from J, with 13 bases between. This CDR3 has 12 residues. CDR3 residues: CASSFGGRGYTF. As DNA, the CDR3 is TGCGCCAGCAGCTTCGGGGGGCGAGGATACACCTTC.